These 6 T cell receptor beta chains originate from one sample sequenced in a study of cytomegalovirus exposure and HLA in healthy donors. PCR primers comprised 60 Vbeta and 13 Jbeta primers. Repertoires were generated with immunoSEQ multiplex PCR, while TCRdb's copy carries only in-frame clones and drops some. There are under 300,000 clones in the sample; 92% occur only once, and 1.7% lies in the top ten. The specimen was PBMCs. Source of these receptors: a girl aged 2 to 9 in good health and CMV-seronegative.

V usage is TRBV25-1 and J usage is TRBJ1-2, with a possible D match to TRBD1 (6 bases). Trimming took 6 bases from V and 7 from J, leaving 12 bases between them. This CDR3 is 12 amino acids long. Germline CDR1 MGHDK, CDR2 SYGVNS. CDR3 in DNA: TGTGCCAGCAGAGATGGGACACTTGGCTACACCTTC. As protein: CASRDGTLGYTF.

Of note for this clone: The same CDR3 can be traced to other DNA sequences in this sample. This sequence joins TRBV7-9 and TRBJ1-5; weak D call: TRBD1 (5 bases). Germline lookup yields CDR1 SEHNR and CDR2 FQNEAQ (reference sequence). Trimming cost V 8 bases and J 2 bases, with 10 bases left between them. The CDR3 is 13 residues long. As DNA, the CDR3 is TGTGCCAGCTCTCGGGGGGGCAATCAGCCCCAGCATTTT. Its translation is CASSRGGNQPQHF.

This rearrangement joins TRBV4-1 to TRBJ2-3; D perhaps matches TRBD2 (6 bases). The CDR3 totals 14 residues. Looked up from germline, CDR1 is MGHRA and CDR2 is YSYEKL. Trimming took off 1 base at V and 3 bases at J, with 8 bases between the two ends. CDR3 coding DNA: TGCGCCAGCAGCCAAGGACTAGTAACAGATACGCAGTATTTT. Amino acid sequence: CASSQGLVTDTQYF.

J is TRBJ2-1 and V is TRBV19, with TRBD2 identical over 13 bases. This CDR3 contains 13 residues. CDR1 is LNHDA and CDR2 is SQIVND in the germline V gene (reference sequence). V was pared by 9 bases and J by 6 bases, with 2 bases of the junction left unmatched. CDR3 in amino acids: CASRTSGSNEQFF. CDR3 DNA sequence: TGTGCCAGCAGGACTAGCGGGAGCAATGAGCAGTTCTTC.

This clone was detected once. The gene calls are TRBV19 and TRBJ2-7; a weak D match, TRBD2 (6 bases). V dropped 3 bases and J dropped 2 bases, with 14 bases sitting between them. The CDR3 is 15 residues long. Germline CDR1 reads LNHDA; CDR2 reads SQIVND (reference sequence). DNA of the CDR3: TGTGCCAGTAGTATTACGGTAGCGGTCCCCTACGAGCAGTACTTC. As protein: CASSITVAVPYEQYF.

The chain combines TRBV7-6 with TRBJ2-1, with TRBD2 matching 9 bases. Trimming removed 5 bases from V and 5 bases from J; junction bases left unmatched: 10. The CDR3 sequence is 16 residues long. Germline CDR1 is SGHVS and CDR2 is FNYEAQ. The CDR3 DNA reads TGTGCCAGCAGCCCACATACGGGCGGGGGGGACAATGAGCAGTTCTTC. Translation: CASSPHTGGGDNEQFF.